This TCR beta chain was sequenced in a study of T cell responses to AZD1222 COVID-19 vaccine. Second-dose timings of about 4 or about 12 weeks were pooled. The study's findings and limits: Spike-specific TCR breadth rose after two AZD1222 doses, and depth rose as well. Spike regions recognized by vaccine-associated CD4 TCRs spanned the protein, led by 160-218 and 743-854.

V was cut by 7 bases and J by 0 bases, with 13 bases left in between. Germline V gene data show CDR1 as SGHVS and CDR2 as FNYEAQ. This CDR3 is built from 14 residues. Libraries were prepared by immunoSEQ multiplex PCR; TCRdb keeps only in-frame clonotypes and omits some of them. The data show 150,000 or so clones, about 90% seen once. This clone was seen a single time. Its antigen is unidentified. The chain couples TRBV7-6 to TRBJ2-7, with D unclear. This sample comprised peripheral blood, obtained 28 days after the second AZD1222 dose. The sequence derives from an adult who received the AZD1222 COVID-19 vaccine. The CDR3 reads CASTKTQSSYEQYF. CDR3 nucleotide sequence: TGTGCCAGCACCAAAACTCAGAGCTCCTACGAGCAGTACTTC.